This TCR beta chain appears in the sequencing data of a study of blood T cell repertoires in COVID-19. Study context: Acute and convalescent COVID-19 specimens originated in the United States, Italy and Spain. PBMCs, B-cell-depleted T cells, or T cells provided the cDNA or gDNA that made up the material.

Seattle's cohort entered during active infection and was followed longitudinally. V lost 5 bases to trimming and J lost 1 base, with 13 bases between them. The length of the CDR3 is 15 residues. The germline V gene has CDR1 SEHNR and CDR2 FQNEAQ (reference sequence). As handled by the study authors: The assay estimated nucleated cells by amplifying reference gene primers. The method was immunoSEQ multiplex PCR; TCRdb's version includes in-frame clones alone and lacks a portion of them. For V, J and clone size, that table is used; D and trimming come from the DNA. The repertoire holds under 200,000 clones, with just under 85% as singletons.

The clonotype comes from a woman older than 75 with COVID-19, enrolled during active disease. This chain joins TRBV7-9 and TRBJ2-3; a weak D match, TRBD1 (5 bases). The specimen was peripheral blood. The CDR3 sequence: CASSPRTLRTDTQYF. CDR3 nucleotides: TGTGCCAGCAGCCCCCGGACACTCCGCACAGATACGCAGTATTTT.